The 11 T cell receptor beta chains reported below all come from one sample, sequenced in a study of blood T cell repertoires in COVID-19. Clones were read by immunoSEQ multiplex PCR, and TCRdb kept only the in-frame ones, dropping some. This sample has roughly 150,000 clones, with 65% to 85% found just once. Sequencing input: peripheral blood. These receptors originate from a man between 65 and 80 years old with active or convalescent COVID-19.

V gene TRBV6-5 combines with J gene TRBJ1-2; 7 nucleotides agree with TRBD1. CDR3 length: 15 amino acids. Germline trimming cut 2 bases from V and 3 bases from J; bases unmatched to any gene: 6. Germline loops: CDR1 MNHEY, CDR2 SVGAGI. Here the CDR3 DNA reads TGTGCCAGCAGTTACGGGGACAGTCGGGACTATGGCTACACCTTC. Translating it yields CASSYGDSRDYGYTF.

The chain joins TRBV7-9 to TRBJ1-4; D is unclear. CDR1 is SEHNR, CDR2 FQNEAQ, per germline (reference sequence). This CDR3 spans 16 amino acids. Trimming stripped 4 bases from V and 5 bases from J, with 17 bases between. CDR3 residues: CASSSGRGSRNEKLFF. The CDR3 DNA is TGTGCCAGCAGCTCCGGTCGAGGCAGCCGGAATGAAAAACTGTTTTTT.

V is TRBV19 and J is TRBJ1-5, with D tentatively TRBD1 (6 bases). V lost 10 bases to trimming and J lost 6 bases, with 22 bases between them. CDR1 and CDR2 from the germline V gene are LNHDA and SQIVND (reference sequence). The CDR3 runs to 15 residues. In DNA, the CDR3 is TGTGCCACCAGTCGCTACAGGGTTGGGGGTCAGCCCCAGCATTTT. Its translation: CATSRYRVGGQPQHF.

V is TRBV28 and J is TRBJ2-7; D ambiguous. The CDR3 is made up of 14 amino acids. V lost 3 bases, J lost 3 bases, and 12 bases lay in between. Germline loops: CDR1 MDHEN, CDR2 SYDVKM. CDR3 nucleotides: TGTGCCAGCAGTTTCGGCCCAAGGAGCTACGAGCAGTACTTC. The encoded protein is CASSFGPRSYEQYF.

The chain combines TRBV9 with TRBJ1-3; a possible D gene is TRBD1 (6 bases). V dropped 0 bases and J dropped 1 base, with 8 bases sitting between them. This CDR3 has 15 amino acids. Per the germline V gene, CDR1 is SGDLS and CDR2 is YYNGEE. The CDR3 here is CASSVVGQSGNTIYF. The CDR3 coding sequence is TGTGCCAGCAGCGTAGTAGGACAGTCTGGAAACACCATATATTTT.

DNA of the CDR3: TGTGCCAGCAGCCCCCGGGTAGTTGCCACAGATACGCAGTATTTT. It yields the protein CASSPRVVATDTQYF. The rearrangement uses TRBV7-2 and TRBJ2-3, with unresolved D. V gave up 5 bases and J gave up 2 bases, with 14 bases separating them. CDR3 length equals 15 residues. Germline V gene sequence: CDR1 SGHTA, CDR2 FQGNSA.

The rearrangement links TRBV10-3 to TRBJ1-1; the D is unclear. Germline V lookup: CDR1 ENHRY, CDR2 SYGVKD. Trimming removed 4 bases at V and 2 bases at J, with 11 bases between. This CDR3 spans 14 amino acids. CDR3 protein: CAISVDRLNTEAFF. CDR3 DNA: TGTGCCATCAGTGTAGATAGACTAAACACTGAAGCTTTCTTT.

V usage is TRBV10-3 and J usage is TRBJ1-2, with D maybe TRBD1 (5 bases). V shed 4 bases and J shed 2 bases, with 8 bases lying between them. Germline CDR1 and CDR2: ENHRY and SYGVKD. The CDR3 is 13 amino acids. CDR3: CAISADSNYGYTF. Written as DNA, the CDR3 is TGTGCCATCAGTGCCGACAGCAACTATGGCTACACCTTC.

The rearrangement joins TRBV6-5 to TRBJ1-1; TRBD1 aligns across 10 bases. Germline V gene lookup returns CDR1 MNHEY and CDR2 SVGAGI. The CDR3 covers 13 residues. The V gene end was trimmed by 6 bases and the J gene end by 11 bases; junction bases not matched to a gene: 9. The CDR3 sequence is CASRMTGGRGAFF. In DNA, the CDR3 is TGTGCCAGCAGGATGACAGGGGGCCGGGGGGCTTTCTTT.

The gene calls are TRBV5-1 and TRBJ1-5, with 8 bases identical to TRBD1. This CDR3 has 15 residues. Germline V CDR1 and CDR2: SGHRS, YFSETQ. V lost 3 bases and J lost 0; bases outside the gene matches: 2. CDR3 amino acids: CASSWTGHSNQPQHF. The CDR3, as DNA: TGCGCCAGCAGCTGGACAGGGCATAGCAATCAGCCCCAGCATTTT.

The chain couples TRBV24-1 to TRBJ2-2; 7 bases line up with TRBD1. This CDR3 has 17 residues. Germline CDR1 KGHDR, CDR2 SFDVKD. V was pared by 2 bases and J by 5 bases, with 10 bases of the junction left unmatched. The DNA for the CDR3 is TGTGCCACCAGTGATTCAAGCCGGGACAGAACTACCGGGGAGCTGTTTTTT. Amino acids: CATSDSSRDRTTGELFF.